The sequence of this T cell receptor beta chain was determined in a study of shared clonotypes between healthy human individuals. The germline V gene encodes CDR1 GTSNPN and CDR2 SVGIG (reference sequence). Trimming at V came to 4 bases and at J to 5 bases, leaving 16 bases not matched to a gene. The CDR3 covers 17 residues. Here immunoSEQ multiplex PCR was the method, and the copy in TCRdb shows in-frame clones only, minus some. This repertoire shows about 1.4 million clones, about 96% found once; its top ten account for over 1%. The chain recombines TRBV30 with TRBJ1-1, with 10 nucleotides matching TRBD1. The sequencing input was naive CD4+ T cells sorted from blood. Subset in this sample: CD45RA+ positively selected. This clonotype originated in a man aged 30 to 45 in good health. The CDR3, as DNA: TGTGCCTGGATATGGGACTGGACAGGGGGAAAGGTTACTGAAGCTTTCTTT. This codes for CAWIWDWTGGKVTEAFF.